The clone carrying this T cell receptor beta chain was seen more than once but under ten times. Its antigen is currently unknown. At the DNA level, this CDR3 is encoded by other sequences in the same sample as well. These data originate in a study of shared clonotypes between healthy human individuals. In the study overall: In total, the donors were a couple of women and three men aged 18 to 49.

The data were produced by immunoSEQ multiplex PCR, yet TCRdb's version contains in-frame clones alone and is incomplete. The sample holds fewer than 2.5 million clones, under 95% seen once. Points from the study as a whole: All-four-donor shared clonotypes had higher generation probabilities than non-shared clonotypes did.

From germline, CDR1 is LNHDA and CDR2 SQIVND (reference sequence). Trimming took 1 base from V and 5 from J, leaving 6 bases between them. The length of the CDR3 is 13 residues. The sequence was collected from a young man in good health. Some clones in this sample may be carry-over from other donors' samples. This sequence joins TRBV19 and TRBJ2-1; D gene uncertain. The sample taken for sequencing was naive CD4+ T cells from PBMCs. Subset noted: CD45RA+ positively selected. The CDR3 region has the DNA TGTGCCAGTAGTATAGCACGGGACAATGAGCAGTTCTTC. Its protein product is CASSIARDNEQFF.